Listed here are 6 T cell receptor beta chains from one sample, sequenced in a study of T cells in Graves' hyperthyroidism and ophthalmopathy. Amplification of TCR beta CDR3 regions used RNA as the template. TCR CDR3 underwent first-round RT-PCR with the HTBI primer set. In TCRdb, the multiplex PCR reads were re-called with MiXCR into one record per CDR3 protein. The data show roughly 840,000 distinct CDR3 sequences, 35% to 40% seen once. The source material was blood. These receptors were collected from a man aged 18 to 29 with Graves' hyperthyroidism.

The CDR3 loop reads CSVNTGGHEQYF. The DNA for the CDR3 is TGCAGCGTTAACACAGGGGGCCACGAGCAGTACTTC. The chain carries TRBV29-1 and TRBJ2-7; 9 nucleotides line up with TRBD1. This CDR3 comprises 12 residues. The V and J ends lost 5 bases and 5 bases, in that order; junction bases with no gene match: 4. The germline V gene has CDR1 SQVTM and CDR2 ANQGSEA.

This clonotype was counted between two and nine times. The chain employs TRBV15 and TRBJ1-2; D gene ambiguous. Germline V gives CDR1 LNHNV, CDR2 YYDKDF (reference sequence). This CDR3 is 13 amino acids long. V dropped 0 bases and J dropped 6 bases, with 8 bases sitting between them. DNA of the CDR3: TGTGCCACCAGCAGAGATCGGGGAGATGGCTACACCTTC. Translation: CATSRDRGDGYTF.

This clonotype came up many times. The V and J genes are TRBV15 and TRBJ2-7; 12 bases are shared with TRBD1. Germline trimming cut 0 bases from V and 6 bases from J; bases unmatched to any gene: 3. Germline V CDR1 and CDR2: LNHNV, YYDKDF (reference sequence). CDR3 length equals 15 residues. CDR3 residues: CATSRDLGQGAEQYF. CDR3 nucleotides: TGTGCCACCAGCAGAGATTTGGGACAGGGGGCCGAGCAGTACTTC.

This clonotype occurred a few times. This chain joins TRBV9 and TRBJ2-7; the D call may be TRBD1 or TRBD2 (5 bases each). The CDR3 loop spans 14 amino acids. The germline V and J ends were trimmed by 0 bases and 6 bases, with 13 bases remaining between them. Germline V CDR1 and CDR2: SGDLS, YYNGEE. The CDR3 region has the DNA TGTGCCAGCAGCGTAGCTGGGGGAAGGAGCGAGCAGTACTTC. This codes for CASSVAGGRSEQYF.

This clonotype was counted ten times or more. This rearrangement joins TRBV20-1 to TRBJ1-4; TRBD1 matches 8 bases. Per germline, CDR1 DFQATT and CDR2 SNEGSKA (reference sequence). The J segment lost 14 bases and the V segment lost 6 bases, leaving 8 bases of the junction unmatched. This CDR3 spans 11 amino acids. The CDR3 loop reads CSAGGQARLFF. The CDR3 DNA reads as TGCAGTGCGGGGGGACAGGCGAGGCTGTTTTTT.

This chain connects TRBV9 to TRBJ2-2; D ambiguous. CDR3 length: 13 residues. Germline V gene data show CDR1 as SGDLS and CDR2 as YYNGEE. Trimming took 4 bases from V and 7 from J, leaving 11 bases between them. The CDR3 here is CASSLSPGGELFF. CDR3 coding DNA: TGTGCCAGCAGCTTGTCCCCGGGCGGGGAGCTGTTTTTT.